Below are 31 T cell receptor beta chains sequenced from a single sample in a study of blood T cell repertoires in COVID-19. Sequencing used immunoSEQ multiplex PCR; TCRdb keeps in-frame clones, though not all of them. The table has over 150,000 clones, approximately 88% seen once. The sample comprised peripheral blood. The receptors shown here come from a woman aged 55-70 years with acute or convalescent COVID-19.

This clone occurred a few times. The chain is built from TRBV6-5 and TRBJ1-2; a possible D gene is TRBD1 (5 bases). The CDR3 length is 11 residues. Germline V gives CDR1 MNHEY, CDR2 SVGAGI. The CDR3: CAADSYYGYTF. The DNA for the CDR3 is TGTGCAGCAGACAGTTACTATGGCTACACCTTC.

This rearrangement joins TRBV6-5 to TRBJ2-7; 7 bases fit TRBD2. The CDR3 is 16 amino acids. Germline V gives CDR1 MNHEY, CDR2 SVGAGI. Trimming removed 4 bases from V and 5 bases from J; junction bases left unmatched: 14. CDR3: CASSSPGRDLRNEQYF. The DNA for the CDR3 is TGTGCCAGCAGTTCTCCGGGGAGGGACCTTAGGAACGAGCAGTACTTC.

The chain combines TRBV7-2 with TRBJ2-7; TRBD2 matches 12 bases. Unmatched junction bases numbered 2, after V lost 6 bases and J lost 2 bases. CDR1 is SGHTA and CDR2 is FQGNSA in the germline V gene. This CDR3 region has 14 residues. The chain's CDR3 is CASSTSGGPYEQYF. CDR3 nucleotides: TGTGCCAGCAGTACTAGCGGGGGGCCCTACGAGCAGTACTTC.

This rearrangement joins TRBV18 to TRBJ1-6; 7 nucleotides agree with TRBD1. The CDR3 runs 15 residues. Germline V gene lookup returns CDR1 KGHSH and CDR2 LQKENI. Trimming at V came to 3 bases and at J to 9 bases, leaving 8 bases not matched to a gene. The CDR3 sequence is CASSPDRSLGSPLHF. In nucleotides, the CDR3 is TGTGCCAGCTCACCGGACAGGTCCCTTGGTTCACCCCTCCACTTT.

This chain uses TRBV5-1 with TRBJ2-7, with D unclear. Germline values: CDR1 SGHRS, CDR2 YFSETQ. V was pared by 4 bases and J by 0 bases, with 8 bases between. The CDR3 has 13 amino acids. CDR3 bases: TGCGCCAGCAGCACGAAGAGCTCCTACGAGCAGTACTTC. It translates to CASSTKSSYEQYF.

In this sample, this clone turned up once. V usage is TRBV3-1 (or the pseudogene TRBV3-2) and J usage is TRBJ2-7; 8 bases agree with TRBD1. The V segment lost 3 bases and the J segment 6 bases; nucleotides outside the gene matches: 4. The CDR3 has 13 amino acids. CDR1 and CDR2 (germline): LGHDT, YNNKEL (reference sequence). CDR3 nucleotides: TGTGCCAGCAGCCACCGACAGGGGTCCGAGCAGTACTTC. Its protein is CASSHRQGSEQYF.

The chain joins TRBV11-1 to TRBJ2-2, with 10 bases fitting TRBD1. The V and J ends lost 6 bases and 1 base, in that order; junction bases with no gene match: 5. The germline V gene encodes CDR1 SGHAT and CDR2 FQDESV (reference sequence). The CDR3 is made up of 16 amino acids. The CDR3 bases are TGTGCCAGCAGTCGTGGGGACAGGGGGAACACCGGGGAGCTGTTTTTT. This translates into CASSRGDRGNTGELFF.

V usage is TRBV5-4 and J usage is TRBJ2-3; 9 bases are a match to TRBD2. Germline V gives CDR1 SGHNT, CDR2 YYREEE (reference sequence). The CDR3 consists of 16 residues. V shed 4 bases, J shed 8 bases, and the junction held 14 bases outside the gene matches. CDR3 in amino acids: CASSPGSTSGEGTQYF. The CDR3 region has the DNA TGTGCCAGCAGCCCCGGTTCGACTAGCGGCGAGGGTACGCAGTATTTT.

The V call is TRBV27, the J call TRBJ1-1; TRBD1 agrees at 7 bases. Germline V gene sequence: CDR1 MNHEY, CDR2 SMNVEV (reference sequence). The CDR3 is 15 amino acids. V shed 5 bases, J shed 4 bases, and the junction held 10 bases outside the gene matches. This CDR3 reads CASSPYRQGVTEAFF. The CDR3 DNA follows: TGTGCCAGCAGTCCTTATCGACAGGGAGTCACTGAAGCTTTCTTT.

The chain joins TRBV18 to TRBJ2-5; 8 bases are a match to TRBD1. Unmatched junction bases numbered 4, after V lost 8 bases and J lost 2 bases. CDR3 length equals 13 residues. Germline V CDR1 and CDR2: KGHSH, LQKENI. In DNA, the CDR3 is TGTGCCAGCCGACAGGGGACTCAAGAGACCCAGTACTTC. The encoded protein is CASRQGTQETQYF.

V gene TRBV5-1 combines with J gene TRBJ2-7; TRBD1 is a possible D gene (6 bases). The CDR3 is 16 residues long. V dropped 0 bases and J dropped 0 bases, with 13 bases sitting between them. Germline CDR1 reads SGHRS; CDR2 reads YFSETQ. The chain's CDR3 is CASSLGAGVSSYEQYF. The CDR3 DNA follows: TGCGCCAGCAGCTTGGGGGCAGGGGTGAGCTCCTACGAGCAGTACTTC. The entire variable domain, with the rest obtained from reference TRBV5-1 and TRBJ2-7, is as follows: KAGVTQTPRYLIKTRGQQVTLSCSPISGHRSVSWYQQTPGQGLQFLFEYFSETQRNKGNFPGRFSGRQFSNSRSEMNVSTLELGDSALYLCASSLGAGVSSYEQYFGPGTRLTVT.

This chain uses TRBV5-1 with TRBJ2-1; 8 bases are a match to TRBD1. The CDR3 runs 15 residues. From germline, CDR1 is SGHRS and CDR2 YFSETQ. V lost 0 bases, J lost 8 bases, and 7 bases stayed unmatched. The CDR3 sequence: CASSLGPGGSYEQFF. The CDR3 bases are TGCGCCAGCAGCTTGGGGCCAGGGGGCAGCTATGAGCAGTTCTTC.

J is TRBJ2-3 and V is TRBV9; 10 bases line up with TRBD2. V was pared by 0 bases and J by 2 bases, with 3 bases of the junction left unmatched. The CDR3 runs 16 residues. Germline V CDR1 and CDR2: SGDLS, YYNGEE. The CDR3 reads CASSVALAGVTDTQYF. The DNA of the CDR3 is TGTGCCAGCAGCGTAGCCCTAGCGGGGGTCACAGATACGCAGTATTTT. Full variable domain (outside the CDR3, taken from reference TRBV9 and TRBJ2-3): DSGVTQTPKHLITATGQRVTLRCSPRSGDLSVYWYQQSLDQGLQFLIQYYNGEERAKGNILERFSAQQFPDLHSELNLSSLELGDSALYFCASSVALAGVTDTQYFGPGTRLTVL.

The genes are TRBV28 and TRBJ2-7; a weak D match, TRBD2 (6 bases). The CDR3 is made up of 13 amino acids. The V end was cut by 5 bases, the J end by 11 bases, with 19 bases between. Germline CDR1 and CDR2: MDHEN and SYDVKM. The CDR3 sequence: CASSQEEGGAKYF. The CDR3 coding sequence is TGTGCCAGCAGTCAGGAGGAGGGTGGTGCAAAGTACTTC.

CDR3 DNA sequence: TGTGCCAGCAGCCAAAGGACAACACAAAACACCGGGGAGCTGTTTTTT. This encodes CASSQRTTQNTGELFF. V and J are TRBV14 and TRBJ2-2; maybe TRBD1 (5 bases). CDR3 size: 16 residues. Trimming cost V 2 bases and J 2 bases, with 12 bases left between them. The germline V gene encodes CDR1 SGHDN and CDR2 FVKESK. Based on the CDR3 plus reference TRBV14 and TRBJ2-2, the full variable domain is EAGVTQFPSHSVIEKGQTVTLRCDPISGHDNLYWYRRVMGKEIKFLLHFVKESKQDESGMPNNRFLAERTGGTYSTLKVQPAELEDSGVYFCASSQRTTQNTGELFFGEGSRLTVL.

The rearrangement uses TRBV4-3 and TRBJ2-3; D uncertain. This CDR3 region has 15 residues. V shed 0 bases and J shed 0 bases, with 7 bases lying between them. Germline CDR1 LGHNA, CDR2 YSLEER. In nucleotides, the CDR3 is TGCGCCAGCAGCCAAGAGTCAGGTAGCACAGATACGCAGTATTTT. It translates to CASSQESGSTDTQYF.

This clone has more than one count but fewer than ten. V gene TRBV7-2 combines with J gene TRBJ1-3; no clear D gene. V lost 5 bases and J 9 bases, leaving 17 bases between the germline ends. The germline V gene has CDR1 SGHTA and CDR2 FQGNSA. The CDR3 length is 14 residues. The CDR3, as DNA: TGTGCCAGCAGCCCATCCCTAAAGGAGAGCACCATATATTTT. Its translation: CASSPSLKESTIYF.

The gene calls are TRBV3-1 (or the pseudogene TRBV3-2) and TRBJ1-1, with unresolved D. Germline V gene data show CDR1 as LGHDT and CDR2 as YNNKEL (reference sequence). The CDR3 loop spans 18 amino acids. The germline V and J ends were trimmed by 2 bases and 2 bases, with 21 bases remaining between them. For the CDR3, the DNA is TGTGCCAGCAGCCAATATGAGAATCTATACCTTAAAAACACTGAAGCTTTCTTT. Protein product: CASSQYENLYLKNTEAFF.

The chain links TRBV9 to TRBJ2-1, with 8 bases matching TRBD1. Germline V gives CDR1 SGDLS, CDR2 YYNGEE. The V segment lost 4 bases and the J segment 8 bases; nucleotides outside the gene matches: 11. The CDR3 has 15 residues. The DNA of the CDR3 is TGTGCCAGCAGCCCCCGGACAGGGCCTGACGATGAGCAGTTCTTC. This sequence encodes CASSPRTGPDDEQFF.

The gene calls are TRBV5-6 and TRBJ2-3; 12 bases match TRBD2. After removal of 3 bases from V and 2 bases from J, the junction contained 7 bases not matched to a gene. From germline, CDR1 is SGHDT and CDR2 YYEEEE. The CDR3 has 17 amino acids. CDR3 protein: CASSSFRTSGDTDTQYF. CDR3 nucleotides: TGTGCCAGCAGCTCGTTCCGGACTAGCGGGGACACAGATACGCAGTATTTT. Full variable domain (missing parts from reference TRBV5-6 and TRBJ2-3): DAGVTQSPTHLIKTRGQQVTLRCSPKSGHDTVSWYQQALGQGPQFIFQYYEEEERQRGNFPDRFSGHQFPNYSSELNVNALLLGDSALYLCASSSFRTSGDTDTQYFGPGTRLTVL.

This chain links TRBV6-4 with TRBJ2-3, with TRBD2 matching 9 bases. The trim removed 5 bases at V and 3 bases at J, leaving 6 bases unmatched. Germline V gene data show CDR1 as MRHNA and CDR2 as SNTAGT. The CDR3 consists of 15 residues. In nucleotides, the CDR3 is TGTGCCAGCAGTACCGGGACTAGCACTACAGATACGCAGTATTTT. Translated: CASSTGTSTTDTQYF.

The CDR3 DNA reads as TGTGCCGTCGGGGGGGTGCTTACCACAGATACGCAGTATTTT. Translating gives CAVGGVLTTDTQYF. This chain links TRBV4-2 with TRBJ2-3; 8 bases are shared with TRBD2. The CDR3 has 14 residues. CDR1 and CDR2 from the germline V gene are LGHNA and YNFKEQ. With 11 bases clipped from V and 2 bases from J, the junction kept 9 bases outside the gene matches.

The CDR3 DNA reads TGTGCCAGCAGCGCAAATAACCGGGACAGTAAGTACTTC. Translation gives CASSANNRDSKYF. This chain connects TRBV7-2 to TRBJ2-7, with 7 bases fitting TRBD1. CDR3 length: 13 residues. The V gene end was trimmed by 5 bases and the J gene end by 11 bases; junction bases not matched to a gene: 12. The germline V gene encodes CDR1 SGHTA and CDR2 FQGNSA.

The CDR3 loop reads CASSEAQRGGGTDTQYF. CDR3 sequence (DNA): TGTGCCAGCAGCGAAGCCCAGCGGGGGGGCGGCACAGATACGCAGTATTTT. The rearrangement links TRBV7-2 to TRBJ2-3, with 10 bases aligning to TRBD2. CDR3 length equals 17 residues. J gave up 1 base and V 5 bases, and 9 bases lay outside the gene matches. The V gene's germline CDR1 is SGHTA and CDR2 FQGNSA.

The V gene is TRBV7-2, the J gene TRBJ2-5, with TRBD1 matching 10 bases. Germline CDR1 is SGHTA and CDR2 is FQGNSA. The CDR3 totals 13 residues. Losses at the gene ends were 4 bases for V and 5 bases for J; bases not matched to a gene: 1. The CDR3 is CASSSDRGETQYF. DNA of the CDR3: TGTGCCAGCAGCTCGGACAGGGGGGAGACCCAGTACTTC.

A remark on this clone: Other DNA sequences in the sample encode the same CDR3. The chain combines TRBV15 with TRBJ2-5; D not resolved. CDR1 is LNHNV and CDR2 is YYDKDF in the germline V gene (reference sequence). The CDR3 is 13 amino acids. The V gene lost 0 bases and the J gene lost 3 bases, with 5 bases spanning the gap. CDR3 nucleotides: TGTGCCACCAGCAGAGATCCCAAAGAGACCCAGTACTTC. Protein product: CATSRDPKETQYF.

The rearrangement joins TRBV12-5 to TRBJ1-1; TRBD1 is a possible D gene (5 bases). CDR1 and CDR2 (germline): LGHNT, FRNRAP. V was pared by 7 bases and J by 4 bases, with 16 bases between. This CDR3 has 14 residues. The CDR3 sequence: CASALRGEGTEAFF. CDR3 nucleotide sequence: TGTGCTAGTGCTCTGCGGGGCGAGGGCACTGAAGCTTTCTTT.

The CDR3 region is CASSSLSYNEQFF. CDR3 nucleotide sequence: TGTGCCAGCAGCTCCCTGAGTTACAATGAGCAGTTCTTC. The chain combines TRBV9 with TRBJ2-1, with D unclear. Germline CDR1 SGDLS, CDR2 YYNGEE. The V gene lost 4 bases and the J gene lost 4 bases, with 9 bases spanning the gap. The CDR3 extends over 13 amino acids.

The V gene is TRBV3-1 (or the pseudogene TRBV3-2), the J gene TRBJ1-1; 7 bases are shared with TRBD1. The V gene's germline CDR1 is LGHDT and CDR2 YNNKEL (reference sequence). The junction had 7 bases not matched to a gene; V was cut back by 3 bases and J by 0 bases. The CDR3 has 16 amino acids. The CDR3 spells CASSQFSGGLNTEAFF. The DNA of the CDR3 is TGTGCCAGCAGCCAGTTTTCAGGGGGTCTGAACACTGAAGCTTTCTTT.

The rearrangement links TRBV5-5 to TRBJ1-5, with a weak D call TRBD1 (5 bases). This CDR3 is built from 15 residues. V was trimmed by 0 bases and J by 3 bases, leaving 10 bases between them. The germline gives CDR1 SGHKS, CDR2 YYEKEE (reference sequence). This CDR3 reads CASSLEQGLNQPQHF. The CDR3 coding sequence is TGTGCCAGCAGCTTGGAGCAGGGCCTCAATCAGCCCCAGCATTTT.

V usage is TRBV24-1 and J usage is TRBJ1-2, with TRBD1 matching over 8 bases. CDR1 is KGHDR, CDR2 SFDVKD, per germline. Trimming removed 3 bases from V and 6 bases from J; junction bases left unmatched: 5. This CDR3 has 14 residues. The CDR3 sequence: CATSDKTGENGYTF. CDR3 in DNA: TGTGCCACCAGTGATAAGACAGGGGAAAATGGCTACACCTTC.